These T cell receptor beta chains were read from a single sample in a study of blood T cell repertoires in COVID-19. Repertoires were generated with immunoSEQ multiplex PCR, while TCRdb's copy carries only in-frame clones and drops some. This sample carries around 320,000 clones, 90% of them seen once, and the ten largest clones take roughly 3.9%. The sequencing input was PBMCs or T cells enriched from blood (not recorded which). The receptor source for this set is a woman aged 25 to 39 who had been exposed to COVID-19. The CDR3 runs from the conserved cysteine through the conserved F or W. A D gene is named only where the DNA matches it firmly. A clone size is listed for some rows: how often the clone was seen (once, few, many), or a class if it is expanded.

abundance	j_gene	d_gene	v_gene	CDR3aa	CDR3nt
-	TRBJ1-2	-	TRBV5-1	CASSLGRADYGYTF	TGCGCCAGCAGCTTGGGCAGGGCTGACTATGGCTACACCTTC
-	TRBJ1-1	-	TRBV19	CASIEGGGHNTEAFF	TGTGCCAGTATTGAGGGCGGGGGGCATAACACTGAAGCTTTCTTT
-	TRBJ1-6	TRBD1	TRBV6-5	CASSRTGENSPLHF	TGTGCCAGCAGCCGGACAGGGGAAAATTCACCCCTCCACTTT
-	TRBJ2-3	-	TRBV2	CASRLGGTDTQYF	TGTGCCAGCAGGTTGGGGGGTACAGATACGCAGTATTTT
few	TRBJ1-1	-	TRBV6-5	CASRLQNTEAFF	TGTGCCAGCAGGTTACAGAACACTGAAGCTTTCTTT
-	TRBJ1-2	TRBD1	TRBV5-1	CASSLAGTGRDGYTF	TGCGCCAGCAGCTTGGCCGGGACAGGGAGGGATGGCTACACCTTC
-	TRBJ1-4	TRBD1	TRBV5-1	CASSLATGGEANEKLFF	TGCGCCAGCAGCTTGGCTACAGGGGGCGAGGCTAATGAAAAACTGTTTTTT
-	TRBJ2-1	TRBD2	TRBV7-4	CASSLVASGGISYNEQFF	TGTGCCAGCAGCTTAGTGGCTAGCGGGGGGATTTCCTACAATGAGCAGTTCTTC
-	TRBJ2-3	TRBD2	TRBV11-2	CASSPGLAGGGTDTQYF	TGTGCCAGCAGCCCCGGACTAGCGGGGGGGGGCACAGATACGCAGTATTTT
-	TRBJ1-2	TRBD1	TRBV24-1	CATSPGGTGDGYTF	TGTGCCACCAGCCCCGGGGGGACAGGGGATGGCTACACCTTC
-	TRBJ1-2	-	TRBV19	CASSSRTGNYGYTF	TGTGCCAGTAGTTCTAGGACGGGAAACTATGGCTACACCTTC
-	TRBJ1-1	-	TRBV9	CASSTLEGNTEAFF	TGTGCCAGCAGCACCTTAGAGGGGAACACTGAAGCTTTCTTT
-	TRBJ1-2	TRBD1	TRBV2	CASNLEGADYGYTF	TGTGCCAGCAATCTTGAGGGGGCGGACTATGGCTACACCTTC
-	TRBJ2-1	-	TRBV5-1	CASSFDLTANEQFF	TGCGCCAGCAGCTTTGACTTGACAGCGAATGAGCAGTTCTTC
once	TRBJ1-1	TRBD1	TRBV7-8	CASSLVDRDTEAFF	TGTGCCAGCAGCTTAGTCGACAGGGACACTGAAGCTTTCTTT
-	TRBJ1-1	-	TRBV6-5	CASLMRVGNTEAFF	TGTGCCAGTCTAATGCGTGTTGGGAACACTGAAGCTTTCTTT
-	TRBJ2-5	-	TRBV2	CASRWAQRGETQYF	TGTGCCAGCAGGTGGGCCCAACGGGGAGAGACCCAGTACTTC
-	TRBJ1-1	-	TRBV10-3	CASNRVNTEAFF	TGTGCCAGCAACAGGGTGAACACTGAAGCTTTCTTT
-	TRBJ2-7	TRBD1	TRBV7-8	CASSHRIRTRDRGYEQYF	TGTGCCAGCAGCCACCGGATCAGAACCCGGGACAGGGGGTACGAGCAGTACTTC
-	TRBJ1-2	-	TRBV5-8	CASRTTGRANYGYTF	TGTGCCAGCAGAACGACTGGCAGGGCAAACTATGGCTACACCTTC
-	TRBJ1-1	-	TRBV1	CTSTTGHPNTEAFF	TGCACCAGCACCACGGGACACCCGAACACTGAAGCTTTCTTT
-	TRBJ1-3	-	TRBV6-5	CASSYSTAGNTIYF	TGTGCCAGCAGTTACTCGACAGCTGGAAACACCATATATTTT
-	TRBJ2-1	-	TRBV5-6	CASGGPSSSYNEQFF	TGTGCCAGCGGGGGCCCCTCGAGCTCCTACAATGAGCAGTTCTTC
-	TRBJ1-5	-	TRBV16	CASSQSGRPRGNQPQHF	TGTGCCAGCAGCCAAAGCGGCCGGCCCAGGGGAAATCAGCCCCAGCATTTT
-	TRBJ2-2	-	TRBV3-1/TRBV3-2	CASSQDQTAGELFF	TGTGCCAGCAGCCAAGATCAGACAGCCGGGGAGCTGTTTTTT
many	TRBJ1-3	-	TRBV27	CASSLSRSSGNTIYF	TGTGCCAGCAGTTTATCGAGGTCCTCTGGAAACACCATATATTTT
-	TRBJ2-7	TRBD1	TRBV5-5	CASSDGTGGYEQYF	TGTGCCAGCAGCGACGGGACAGGGGGCTACGAGCAGTACTTC
once	TRBJ2-5	-	TRBV19	CASSPAAYGYVAQYF	TGTGCCAGTAGTCCCGCCGCCTACGGGTACGTGGCCCAGTACTTC
-	TRBJ2-3	-	TRBV4-3	CASSPGIVTYTDTQYF	TGCGCCAGCAGCCCGGGGATCGTTACTTACACAGATACGCAGTATTTT
-	TRBJ1-1	-	TRBV5-5	CASSLSWASNTEAFF	TGTGCCAGCAGCTTGTCGTGGGCTTCGAACACTGAAGCTTTCTTT
few	TRBJ2-5	-	TRBV4-3	CASSQEPSPTQYF	TGCGCCAGCAGCCAAGAACCGAGCCCCACCCAGTACTTC
-	TRBJ1-2	-	TRBV5-8	CASSGMRLGGYTF	TGTGCCAGCAGCGGAATGAGGCTCGGTGGCTACACCTTC
-	TRBJ2-3	TRBD2	TRBV19	CASSGLAGSTDTQYF	TGTGCCAGTAGTGGATTAGCGGGGAGCACAGATACGCAGTATTTT
-	TRBJ1-6	TRBD1	TRBV5-4	CASSRTSGQGYSPLHF	TGTGCCAGCAGCCGTACCTCGGGACAGGGTTATTCACCCCTCCACTTT
-	TRBJ2-7	TRBD1	TRBV4-3	CASSQAGTGVYEQYF	TGCGCCAGCAGCCAGGCCGGGACAGGGGTCTACGAGCAGTACTTC
-	TRBJ2-2	-	TRBV6-4	CASSEDSSTGELFF	TGTGCCAGCAGTGAAGACAGTTCCACCGGGGAGCTGTTTTTT